The source of this T cell receptor beta chain is a study of cytomegalovirus exposure and HLA in healthy donors. The CDR3 has 16 residues. Germline V gene lookup returns CDR1 MNHNY and CDR2 SVGAGI (reference sequence). The ends were cut back, 2 bases at V and 5 bases at J, with 16 bases in the middle. The PCR employed 60 Vbeta primers together with 13 Jbeta primers. Assay used: immunoSEQ multiplex PCR; TCRdb lists only in-frame clones, some missing. In the table there are 95,000 to 150,000 clones, about 80% of which are singletons. Concerning this clone: Its matching antigen is unknown.

General study findings and limits: According to the study, 150 to 200 TCR beta chains were cytomegalovirus-associated.

The sequence derives from a man aged 60-69 years in good health and CMV-seropositive. The source material was PBMCs. The chain has TRBV6-6 and TRBJ1-3; perhaps TRBD1 as D (6 bases). The chain's CDR3 is CASSYADQGRRNTIYF. For the CDR3, the DNA is TGTGCCAGCAGTTACGCGGACCAGGGGAGACGAAACACCATATATTTT.